A selection of T cell receptor beta chains follows, all from one sample in a study of spatial heterogeneity in lung cancer. TCRdb ran MiXCR on the 5' RACE reads and lists one entry per CDR3 protein. In the table there are some 120,000 distinct CDR3 sequences, 12% of which are singletons. Sequencing was performed on PBMCs, taken at follow-up. All receptors come from a male donor with early-stage non-small cell lung cancer. Both conserved end residues are part of each CDR3. A D gene is named only where the DNA matches it firmly. Clone size is not always given. Where it is, it says once, few, many or a class for expanded clones.

d_gene: NA
abundance: NA
v_gene: TRBV9
j_gene: TRBJ2-5
CDR3nt: TGTGCCAGCAGCGTAGTCGCTTTTGAGACCCAGTACTTC
CDR3aa: CASSVVAFETQYF

d_gene: NA
abundance: few
v_gene: TRBV5-4
j_gene: TRBJ2-3
CDR3nt: TGTGCCAGCAGCTTAAGTCAGCAAATCACAGATACGCAGTATTTT
CDR3aa: CASSLSQQITDTQYF

d_gene: NA
abundance: NA
v_gene: TRBV27
j_gene: TRBJ2-3
CDR3nt: TGTGCCAGCAGTTTACCAGGGCCAGGCGTAGATACGCAGTATTTT
CDR3aa: CASSLPGPGVDTQYF

d_gene: TRBD1
abundance: NA
v_gene: TRBV29-1
j_gene: TRBJ1-2
CDR3nt: TGCAGCGTTTCCTCGACAGGGCTTAACTATGGCTACACCTTC
CDR3aa: CSVSSTGLNYGYTF

d_gene: TRBD1
abundance: NA
v_gene: TRBV12-3/TRBV12-4
j_gene: TRBJ2-2
CDR3nt: TGTGCCAGCAGTTCCTTGGGACAGCCCGTCACCGGGGAGCTGTTTTTT
CDR3aa: CASSSLGQPVTGELFF

d_gene: NA
abundance: NA
v_gene: TRBV5-1
j_gene: TRBJ2-1
CDR3nt: TGCGCCAGCAGCGCCAGGAGGACTACGGGTGATGAGCAGTTCTTC
CDR3aa: CASSARRTTGDEQFF

d_gene: NA
abundance: NA
v_gene: TRBV12-3/TRBV12-4
j_gene: TRBJ1-1
CDR3nt: TGTGCCAGCAGGAAATTGAACACTGAAGCTTTCTTT
CDR3aa: CASRKLNTEAFF

d_gene: NA
abundance: few
v_gene: TRBV11-3
j_gene: TRBJ2-3
CDR3nt: TGTGCCAGCAGCTTCGGGCGGGTGGGCACAGATACGCAGTATTTT
CDR3aa: CASSFGRVGTDTQYF

d_gene: NA
abundance: NA
v_gene: TRBV28
j_gene: TRBJ1-5
CDR3nt: TGTGCCAGCAGTCCGGATAGCAATCAGCCCCAGCATTTT
CDR3aa: CASSPDSNQPQHF

d_gene: NA
abundance: few
v_gene: TRBV6-5
j_gene: TRBJ1-1
CDR3nt: TGTGCCAGCAGTTATAATTCCCAGTTGAACACTGAAGCTTTCTTT
CDR3aa: CASSYNSQLNTEAFF

d_gene: TRBD1
abundance: NA
v_gene: TRBV7-8
j_gene: TRBJ1-5
CDR3nt: TGTGCCAGCAGCTTAGCTCCAACAGGGGCTATTCTAGGTCAGCCCCAGCATTTT
CDR3aa: CASSLAPTGAILGQPQHF

d_gene: TRBD1
abundance: many
v_gene: TRBV7-2
j_gene: TRBJ1-5
CDR3nt: TGTGCCAGCAGCTTACTAACAGGGGGCGGCCAGCCCCAGCATTTT
CDR3aa: CASSLLTGGGQPQHF

d_gene: NA
abundance: many
v_gene: TRBV29-1
j_gene: TRBJ2-7
CDR3nt: TGCAGCGTTGAGGGGAGCAGGGCTTACGAGCAGTACTTC
CDR3aa: CSVEGSRAYEQYF

d_gene: TRBD1
abundance: many
v_gene: TRBV4-3
j_gene: TRBJ2-7
CDR3nt: TGCGCCAGCAGCCAGGCCGGGACAGGGGGCTACGAGCAGTACTTC
CDR3aa: CASSQAGTGGYEQYF

d_gene: NA
abundance: few
v_gene: TRBV18
j_gene: TRBJ2-1
CDR3nt: TGTGCCAGCTCACTACGTACCAGGGGTAGCGCCTACAATGAGCAGTTCTTC
CDR3aa: CASSLRTRGSAYNEQFF

d_gene: NA
abundance: NA
v_gene: TRBV7-2
j_gene: TRBJ2-7
CDR3nt: TGTGCCAGCAGCTCTCCCGAATGGGCCTACGAGCAGTACTTC
CDR3aa: CASSSPEWAYEQYF

d_gene: NA
abundance: NA
v_gene: TRBV9
j_gene: TRBJ2-3
CDR3nt: TGTGCCAGCAGCGTGTCCCCAGGGGACTGGATCACAGATACGCAGTATTTT
CDR3aa: CASSVSPGDWITDTQYF

d_gene: TRBD2
abundance: NA
v_gene: TRBV7-2
j_gene: TRBJ2-3
CDR3nt: TGTGCCAGCAGCTTAGGCGGGACTAGCGGGGTGGATACGCAGTATTTT
CDR3aa: CASSLGGTSGVDTQYF

d_gene: TRBD2
abundance: few
v_gene: TRBV7-2
j_gene: TRBJ2-3
CDR3nt: TGTGCCAGCAGCCGGGGACTAGCGGGGAAAGATACGCAGTATTTT
CDR3aa: CASSRGLAGKDTQYF

d_gene: NA
abundance: NA
v_gene: TRBV7-9
j_gene: TRBJ2-7
CDR3nt: TGTGCCAGCAGCTTAGAAGGCAGGGTCGAGCAGTACTTC
CDR3aa: CASSLEGRVEQYF

d_gene: NA
abundance: many
v_gene: TRBV5-5
j_gene: TRBJ2-3
CDR3nt: TGTGCCAGCAGCCCAGGGACAGATACGCAGTATTTT
CDR3aa: CASSPGTDTQYF

d_gene: TRBD1
abundance: few
v_gene: TRBV5-1
j_gene: TRBJ2-7
CDR3nt: TGCGCCAGCAAGGGACAGACCTCCTACGAGCAGTACTTC
CDR3aa: CASKGQTSYEQYF

d_gene: NA
abundance: few
v_gene: TRBV6-1
j_gene: TRBJ2-1
CDR3nt: TGTGCCAGCAGTGAAGTTCCTAGCAATGAGCAGTTCTTC
CDR3aa: CASSEVPSNEQFF

d_gene: NA
abundance: many
v_gene: TRBV6-2/TRBV6-3
j_gene: TRBJ2-1
CDR3nt: TGTGCCAGCTTGGGGCTAGGGGATGAGCAGTTCTTC
CDR3aa: CASLGLGDEQFF

d_gene: NA
abundance: many
v_gene: TRBV7-8
j_gene: TRBJ1-6
CDR3nt: TGTGCCAGCAGCTCTCAAGGACAAATTGGGAATTCACCCCTCCACTTT
CDR3aa: CASSSQGQIGNSPLHF

d_gene: NA
abundance: NA
v_gene: TRBV10-1
j_gene: TRBJ2-5
CDR3nt: TGCGCCAGGGGGGGGCCCCAAGAGACCCAGTACTTC
CDR3aa: CARGGPQETQYF

d_gene: NA
abundance: few
v_gene: TRBV5-1
j_gene: TRBJ1-6
CDR3nt: TGCGCCAGCAGCTTGGGGGCAGGAAGCTCCTATAATTCACCCCTCCACTTT
CDR3aa: CASSLGAGSSYNSPLHF

d_gene: TRBD1
abundance: NA
v_gene: TRBV2
j_gene: TRBJ1-2
CDR3nt: TGTGCCAGCACGGGACAGGGGATCTATGGCTACACCTTC
CDR3aa: CASTGQGIYGYTF

d_gene: NA
abundance: NA
v_gene: TRBV12-5
j_gene: TRBJ1-3
CDR3nt: TGTGCTAGTGGTCCGGGGTTCGGAAACACCATATATTTT
CDR3aa: CASGPGFGNTIYF

d_gene: NA
abundance: few
v_gene: TRBV29-1
j_gene: TRBJ2-5
CDR3nt: TGCAGCGTGGTGACAGGTCCGGAGACCCAGTACTTC
CDR3aa: CSVVTGPETQYF

d_gene: NA
abundance: NA
v_gene: TRBV20-1
j_gene: TRBJ2-5
CDR3nt: TGCAGTGCTAGACCCTGGACACGCGGCAATCGAGAGACCCAGTACTTC
CDR3aa: CSARPWTRGNRETQYF

d_gene: NA
abundance: NA
v_gene: TRBV28
j_gene: TRBJ2-1
CDR3nt: TGTGCCAGCAGTTTAAGGGGGACCGGGTGGAATGAGCAGTTCTTC
CDR3aa: CASSLRGTGWNEQFF

d_gene: NA
abundance: few
v_gene: TRBV20-1
j_gene: TRBJ1-5
CDR3nt: TGCAGTGCTAGAGCCCCCGGGCCCTATAATCAGCCCCAGCATTTT
CDR3aa: CSARAPGPYNQPQHF

d_gene: TRBD2
abundance: few
v_gene: TRBV7-9
j_gene: TRBJ2-1
CDR3nt: TGTGCCAGCAGCTTATTGGCGCCGGGACTAGCGGGCTACAATGAGCAGTTCTTC
CDR3aa: CASSLLAPGLAGYNEQFF

d_gene: NA
abundance: many
v_gene: TRBV2
j_gene: TRBJ1-5
CDR3nt: TGTGCCAGCAGTGAGACAGCCCGTCATTTTTTTTTT
CDR3aa: CASSETARHFFF

d_gene: NA
abundance: NA
v_gene: TRBV6-2/TRBV6-3
j_gene: TRBJ1-5
CDR3nt: TGTGCCAGCAGTTTCAGGAGGGATCAGCCCCAGCATTTT
CDR3aa: CASSFRRDQPQHF

d_gene: TRBD2
abundance: few
v_gene: TRBV20-1
j_gene: TRBJ2-3
CDR3nt: TGCAGTGCTTGGACTAGCGGGGGGGCCAGGTCCACAGATACGCAGTATTTT
CDR3aa: CSAWTSGGARSTDTQYF

d_gene: NA
abundance: NA
v_gene: TRBV7-9
j_gene: TRBJ2-3
CDR3nt: TGTGCCAGCAGCACCCGGACGTCAGATACGCAGTATTTT
CDR3aa: CASSTRTSDTQYF

d_gene: TRBD1
abundance: few
v_gene: TRBV30
j_gene: TRBJ2-5
CDR3nt: TGTGCCTGGGGACAGGGATTGAGTGGAGAGACCCAGTACTTC
CDR3aa: CAWGQGLSGETQYF

d_gene: TRBD1
abundance: few
v_gene: TRBV5-1
j_gene: TRBJ2-1
CDR3nt: TGCGCCAGCAGCTTGGAGGGACAGAACTCCTACAATGAGCAGTTCTTC
CDR3aa: CASSLEGQNSYNEQFF

d_gene: NA
abundance: once
v_gene: TRBV7-2
j_gene: TRBJ2-3
CDR3nt: TGTGCCAGCAACCCCGGTGGGGCGGATACGCAGTATTTT
CDR3aa: CASNPGGADTQYF

d_gene: NA
abundance: many
v_gene: TRBV27
j_gene: TRBJ1-6
CDR3nt: TGTGCCAGCAGTTTCGGCGGGGGGCAACGGAATTCACCCCTCCACTTT
CDR3aa: CASSFGGGQRNSPLHF

d_gene: TRBD1
abundance: few
v_gene: TRBV5-1
j_gene: TRBJ1-5
CDR3nt: TGCGCCAGCAGCTCCTATCCTTTGGGACAGACTAGCAATCAGCCCCAGCATTTT
CDR3aa: CASSSYPLGQTSNQPQHF

d_gene: NA
abundance: NA
v_gene: TRBV2
j_gene: TRBJ2-3
CDR3nt: TGTGCCAGCAGTGTTGGCGGGACTAGCACAGATACGCAGTATTTT
CDR3aa: CASSVGGTSTDTQYF